The text below deals with one T cell receptor (beta chain). This sample was taken from a study of T-cell reconstitution after alpha-beta-depleted transplantation in children. Preparation of the TCRbeta library was carried out with unique molecular identifiers. TCRdb processed the PCR reads anew with MiXCR; each CDR3 protein has one entry. The sample has around 500,000 distinct CDR3 sequences, about an eighth seen once. The germline V gene encodes CDR1 LGHNA and CDR2 YSLEER. Trimming removed 0 bases at V and 6 bases at J, with 9 bases between. This CDR3 comprises 14 residues. V gene TRBV4-3 combines with J gene TRBJ2-1, with TRBD2 as a possible D gene (6 bases). Sequences were derived from PBMCs from the stem cell graft donor, sampled from the stem cell graft. The TCR comes from a human donor who donated a stem cell graft to a child with combined immunodeficiency. CDR3 bases: TGCGCCAGCAGCCAAGATGGACTAATCAATGAGCAGTTCTTC. This codes for CASSQDGLINEQFF.